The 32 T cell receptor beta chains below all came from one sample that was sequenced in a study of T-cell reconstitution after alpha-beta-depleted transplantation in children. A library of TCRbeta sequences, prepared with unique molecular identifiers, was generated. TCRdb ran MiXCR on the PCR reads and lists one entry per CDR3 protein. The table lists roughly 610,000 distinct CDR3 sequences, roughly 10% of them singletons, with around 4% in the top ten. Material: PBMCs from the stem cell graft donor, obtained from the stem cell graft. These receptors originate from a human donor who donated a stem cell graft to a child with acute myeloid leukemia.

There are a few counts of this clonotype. The CDR3 sequence: CASSLVFGEPQHF. As DNA, the CDR3 is TGTGCCAGCAGTTTAGTTTTCGGGGAGCCCCAGCATTTT. The V call is TRBV27, the J call TRBJ1-5; D is unresolved. The CDR3 length is 13 residues. Per the germline V gene, CDR1 is MNHEY and CDR2 is SMNVEV (reference sequence). V gave up 2 bases and J gave up 8 bases, with 10 bases separating them.

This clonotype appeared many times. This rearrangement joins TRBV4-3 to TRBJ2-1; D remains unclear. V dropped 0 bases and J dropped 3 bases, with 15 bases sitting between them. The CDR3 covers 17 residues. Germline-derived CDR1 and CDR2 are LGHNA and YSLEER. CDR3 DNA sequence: TGCGCCAGCAGCCAAGATCTTTTGGAAGCGCTCTACAATGAGCAGTTCTTC. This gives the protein CASSQDLLEALYNEQFF.

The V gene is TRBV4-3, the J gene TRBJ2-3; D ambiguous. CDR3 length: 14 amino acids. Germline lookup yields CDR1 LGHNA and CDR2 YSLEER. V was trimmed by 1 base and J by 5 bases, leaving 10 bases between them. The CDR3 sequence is CASSQGRNLDTQYF. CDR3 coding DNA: TGCGCCAGCAGCCAAGGACGAAACTTAGATACGCAGTATTTT.

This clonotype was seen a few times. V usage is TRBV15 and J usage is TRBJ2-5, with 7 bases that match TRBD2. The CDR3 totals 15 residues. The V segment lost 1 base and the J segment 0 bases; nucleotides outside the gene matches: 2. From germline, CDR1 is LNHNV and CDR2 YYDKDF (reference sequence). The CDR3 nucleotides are TGTGCCACCAGCAGAGCCGGGGGGTACCAAGAGACCCAGTACTTC. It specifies CATSRAGGYQETQYF. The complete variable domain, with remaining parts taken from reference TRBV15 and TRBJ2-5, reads DAMVIQNPRYQVTQFGKPVTLSCSQTLNHNVMYWYQQKSSQAPKLLFHYYDKDFNNEADTPDNFQSRRPNTSFCFLDIRSPGLGDTAMYLCATSRAGGYQETQYFGPGTRLLVL.

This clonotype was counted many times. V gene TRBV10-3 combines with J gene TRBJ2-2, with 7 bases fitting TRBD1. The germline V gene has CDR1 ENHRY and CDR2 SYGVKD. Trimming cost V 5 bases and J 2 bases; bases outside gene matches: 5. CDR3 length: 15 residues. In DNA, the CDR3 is TGTGCCATCAGTCGACAGGGAGATAACACCGGGGAGCTGTTTTTT. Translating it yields CAISRQGDNTGELFF.

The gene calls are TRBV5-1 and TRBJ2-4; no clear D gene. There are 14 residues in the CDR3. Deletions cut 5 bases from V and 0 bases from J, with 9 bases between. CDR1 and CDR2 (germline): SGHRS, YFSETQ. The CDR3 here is CASSWNLAKNIQYF. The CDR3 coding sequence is TGCGCCAGCAGTTGGAACCTAGCCAAAAACATTCAGTACTTC.

The CDR3 nucleotides are TGTGCCAGCAGTCTCGACAGGGGGCCCCAGCATTTT. Translating gives CASSLDRGPQHF. The chain joins TRBV12-3 or TRBV12-4 to TRBJ1-5; 8 bases are shared with TRBD1. The length of the CDR3 is 12 residues. J gave up 9 bases and V 5 bases, and 3 bases lay outside the gene matches.

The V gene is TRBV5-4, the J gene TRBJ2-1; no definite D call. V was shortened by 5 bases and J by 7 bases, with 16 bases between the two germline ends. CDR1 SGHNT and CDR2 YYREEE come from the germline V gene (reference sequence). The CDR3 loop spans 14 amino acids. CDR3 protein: CASSHPSGGNEQFF. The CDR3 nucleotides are TGTGCCAGCAGTCACCCTAGTGGCGGTAATGAGCAGTTCTTC. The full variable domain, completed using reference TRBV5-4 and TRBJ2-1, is ETGVTQSPTHLIKTRGQQVTLRCSSQSGHNTVSWYQQALGQGPQFIFQYYREEENGRGNFPPRFSGLQFPNYSSELNVNALELDDSALYLCASSHPSGGNEQFFGPGTRLTVL.

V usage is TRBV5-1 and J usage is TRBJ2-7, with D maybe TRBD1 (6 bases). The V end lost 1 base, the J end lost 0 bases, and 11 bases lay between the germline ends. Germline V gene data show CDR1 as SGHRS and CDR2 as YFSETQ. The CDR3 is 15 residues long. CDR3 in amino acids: CASSLSRDTSYEQYF. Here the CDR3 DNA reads TGCGCCAGCAGCTTGTCACGGGACACCTCCTACGAGCAGTACTTC. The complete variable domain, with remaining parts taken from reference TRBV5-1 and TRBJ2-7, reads KAGVTQTPRYLIKTRGQQVTLSCSPISGHRSVSWYQQTPGQGLQFLFEYFSETQRNKGNFPGRFSGRQFSNSRSEMNVSTLELGDSALYLCASSLSRDTSYEQYFGPGTRLTVT.

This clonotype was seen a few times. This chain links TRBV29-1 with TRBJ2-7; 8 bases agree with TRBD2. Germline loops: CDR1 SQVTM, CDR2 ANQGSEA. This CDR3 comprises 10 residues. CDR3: CARGGREQYF. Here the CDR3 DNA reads TGCGCCCGGGGGGGTAGGGAGCAGTACTTC.

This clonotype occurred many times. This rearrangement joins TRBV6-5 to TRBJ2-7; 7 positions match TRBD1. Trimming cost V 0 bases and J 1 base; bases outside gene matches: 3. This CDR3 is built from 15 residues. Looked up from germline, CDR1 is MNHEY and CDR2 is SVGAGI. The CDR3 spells CASSYSGDSSYEQYF. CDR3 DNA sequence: TGTGCCAGCAGTTACTCGGGGGACAGTTCCTACGAGCAGTACTTC.

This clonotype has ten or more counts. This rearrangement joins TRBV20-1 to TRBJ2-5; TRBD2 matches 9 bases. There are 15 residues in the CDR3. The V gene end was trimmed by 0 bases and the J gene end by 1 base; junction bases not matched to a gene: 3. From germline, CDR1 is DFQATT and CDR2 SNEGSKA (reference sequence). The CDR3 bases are TGCAGTGCTAGAGATAGCGGGAGTCTCCAAGAGACCCAGTACTTC. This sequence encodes CSARDSGSLQETQYF.

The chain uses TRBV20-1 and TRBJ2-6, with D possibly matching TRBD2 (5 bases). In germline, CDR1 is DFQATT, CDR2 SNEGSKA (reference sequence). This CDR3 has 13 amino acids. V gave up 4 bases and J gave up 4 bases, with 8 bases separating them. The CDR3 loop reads CSANRGGANVLTF. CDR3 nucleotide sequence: TGCAGTGCTAACCGAGGGGGGGCCAACGTCCTGACTTTC.

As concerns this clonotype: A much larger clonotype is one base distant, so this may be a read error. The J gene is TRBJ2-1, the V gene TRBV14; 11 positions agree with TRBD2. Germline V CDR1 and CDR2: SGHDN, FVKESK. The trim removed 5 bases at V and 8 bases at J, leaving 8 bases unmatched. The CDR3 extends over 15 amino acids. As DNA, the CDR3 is TGTGCCAGCAGCACGCGGACTAGCGGGTGTGATGAGCAGTTCTTC. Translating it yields CASSTRTSGCDEQFF.

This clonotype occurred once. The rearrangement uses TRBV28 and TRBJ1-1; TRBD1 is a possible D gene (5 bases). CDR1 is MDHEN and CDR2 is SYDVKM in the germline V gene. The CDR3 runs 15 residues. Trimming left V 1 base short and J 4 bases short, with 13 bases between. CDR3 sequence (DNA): TGTGCCAGCAGTTTATTTGGGCAGGGTATCACTGAAGCTTTCTTT. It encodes CASSLFGQGITEAFF. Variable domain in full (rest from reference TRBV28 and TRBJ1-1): DVKVTQSSRYLVKRTGEKVFLECVQDMDHENMFWYRQDPGLGLRLIYFSYDVKMKEKGDIPEGYSVSREKKERFSLILESASTNQTSMYLCASSLFGQGITEAFFGQGTRLTVV.

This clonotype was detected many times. The DNA of the CDR3 is TGTGCCAGCATCCTTTCTAGCGGCCCGTTCTACAATGAGCAGTTCTTC. The encoded protein is CASILSSGPFYNEQFF. This chain joins TRBV12-3 or TRBV12-4 and TRBJ2-1, with 7 bases that match TRBD2. Unmatched junction bases numbered 12, after V lost 7 bases and J lost 3 bases. The CDR3 has 16 amino acids.

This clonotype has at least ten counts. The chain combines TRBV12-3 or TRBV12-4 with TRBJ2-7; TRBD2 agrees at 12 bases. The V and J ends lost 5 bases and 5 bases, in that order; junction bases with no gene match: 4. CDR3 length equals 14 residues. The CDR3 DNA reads TGTGCCAGCAGTCCATCTAGCGGGAGGGACGAGCAGTACTTC. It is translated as CASSPSSGRDEQYF.

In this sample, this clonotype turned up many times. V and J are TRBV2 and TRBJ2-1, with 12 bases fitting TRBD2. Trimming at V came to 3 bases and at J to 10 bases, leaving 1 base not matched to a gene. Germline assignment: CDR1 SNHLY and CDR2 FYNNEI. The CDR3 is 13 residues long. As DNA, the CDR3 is TGTGCCAGCAGTGATGGACTAGCGGGAGAGCAGTTCTTC. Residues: CASSDGLAGEQFF.

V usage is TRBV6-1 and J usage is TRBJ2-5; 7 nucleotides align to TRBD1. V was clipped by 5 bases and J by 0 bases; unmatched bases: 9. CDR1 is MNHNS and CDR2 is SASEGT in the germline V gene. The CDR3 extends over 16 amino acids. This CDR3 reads CASSRGLLVYQETQYF. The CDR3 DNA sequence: TGTGCCAGCAGTAGGGGGCTGCTAGTCTACCAAGAGACCCAGTACTTC.

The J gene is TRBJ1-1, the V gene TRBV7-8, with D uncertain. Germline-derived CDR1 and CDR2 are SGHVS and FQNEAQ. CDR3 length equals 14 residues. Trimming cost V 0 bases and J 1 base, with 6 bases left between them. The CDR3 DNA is TGTGCCAGCAGCTTAGCGGAGGCGAACACTGAAGCTTTCTTT. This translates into CASSLAEANTEAFF.

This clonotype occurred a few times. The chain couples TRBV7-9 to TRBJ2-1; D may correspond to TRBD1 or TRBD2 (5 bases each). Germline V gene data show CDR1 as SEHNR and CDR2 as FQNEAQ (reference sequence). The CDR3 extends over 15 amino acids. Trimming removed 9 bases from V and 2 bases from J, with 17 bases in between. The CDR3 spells CASTMDRGPYNEQFF. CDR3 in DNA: TGTGCCAGTACCATGGATAGGGGACCCTACAATGAGCAGTTCTTC.

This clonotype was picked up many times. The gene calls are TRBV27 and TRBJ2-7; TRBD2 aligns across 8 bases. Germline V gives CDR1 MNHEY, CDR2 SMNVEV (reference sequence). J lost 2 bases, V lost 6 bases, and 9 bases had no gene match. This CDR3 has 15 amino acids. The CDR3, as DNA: TGTGCCAGCAGCCGAGGGGTAGCGGGGCCCTACGAGCAGTACTTC. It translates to CASSRGVAGPYEQYF.

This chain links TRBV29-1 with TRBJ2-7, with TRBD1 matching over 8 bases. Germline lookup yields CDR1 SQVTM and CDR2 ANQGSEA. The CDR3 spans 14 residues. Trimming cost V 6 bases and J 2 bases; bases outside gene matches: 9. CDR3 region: CSVQQGVTTYEQYF. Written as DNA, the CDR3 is TGCAGCGTCCAACAGGGGGTCACGACCTACGAGCAGTACTTC.

CDR3 sequence reads: CASSLTRPTEAFF. DNA for the CDR3: TGTGCCAGCAGTTTAACTCGGCCCACTGAAGCTTTCTTT. The chain couples TRBV28 to TRBJ1-1, with D unresolved. The CDR3 runs 13 residues. Germline loops: CDR1 MDHEN, CDR2 SYDVKM. V lost 2 bases to trimming and J lost 4 bases, with 8 bases between them.

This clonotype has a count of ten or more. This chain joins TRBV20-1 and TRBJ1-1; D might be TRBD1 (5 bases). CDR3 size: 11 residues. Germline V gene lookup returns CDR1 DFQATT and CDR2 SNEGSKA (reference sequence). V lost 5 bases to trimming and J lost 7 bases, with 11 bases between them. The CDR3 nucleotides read TGCAGTGCTGGGGGGGGTTTTGAAGCTTTCTTT. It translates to CSAGGGFEAFF.

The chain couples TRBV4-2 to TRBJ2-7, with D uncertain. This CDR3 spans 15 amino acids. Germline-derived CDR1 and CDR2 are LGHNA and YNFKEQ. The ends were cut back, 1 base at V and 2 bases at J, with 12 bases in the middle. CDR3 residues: CASSQVWSAAYEQYF. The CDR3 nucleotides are TGTGCCAGCAGCCAAGTCTGGTCCGCCGCCTACGAGCAGTACTTC.

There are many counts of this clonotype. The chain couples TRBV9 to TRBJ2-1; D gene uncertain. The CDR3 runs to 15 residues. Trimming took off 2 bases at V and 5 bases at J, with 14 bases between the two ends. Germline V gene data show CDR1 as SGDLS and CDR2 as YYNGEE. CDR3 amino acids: CASSVSPSTNNEQFF. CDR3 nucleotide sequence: TGTGCCAGCAGCGTCTCCCCTTCTACGAACAATGAGCAGTTCTTC. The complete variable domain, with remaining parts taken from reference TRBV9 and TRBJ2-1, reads DSGVTQTPKHLITATGQRVTLRCSPRSGDLSVYWYQQSLDQGLQFLIQYYNGEERAKGNILERFSAQQFPDLHSELNLSSLELGDSALYFCASSVSPSTNNEQFFGPGTRLTVL.

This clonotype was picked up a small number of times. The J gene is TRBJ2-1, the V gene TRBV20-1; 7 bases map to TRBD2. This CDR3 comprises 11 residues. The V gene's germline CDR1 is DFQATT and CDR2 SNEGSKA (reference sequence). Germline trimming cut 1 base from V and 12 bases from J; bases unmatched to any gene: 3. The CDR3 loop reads CSARGTRGQFF. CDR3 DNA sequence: TGCAGTGCTAGAGGGACTAGGGGGCAGTTCTTC.

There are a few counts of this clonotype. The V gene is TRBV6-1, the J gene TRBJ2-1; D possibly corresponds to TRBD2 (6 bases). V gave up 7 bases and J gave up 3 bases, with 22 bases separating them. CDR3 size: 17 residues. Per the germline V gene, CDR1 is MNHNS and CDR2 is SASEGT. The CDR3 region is CASTLKTPGLNYNEQFF. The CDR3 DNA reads TGTGCCAGCACCCTCAAGACGCCGGGACTGAACTACAATGAGCAGTTCTTC.

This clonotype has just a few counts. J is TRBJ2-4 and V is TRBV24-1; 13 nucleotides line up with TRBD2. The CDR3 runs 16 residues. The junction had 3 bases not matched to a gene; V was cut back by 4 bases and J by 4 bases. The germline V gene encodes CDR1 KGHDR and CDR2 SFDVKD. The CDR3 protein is CATSDLGLAGKNIQYF. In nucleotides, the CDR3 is TGTGCCACCAGTGACTTGGGACTAGCGGGAAAAAACATTCAGTACTTC.

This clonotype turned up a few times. The CDR3 loop reads CASSYAQVNYEQYF. Written as DNA, the CDR3 is TGTGCCAGCAGTTACGCGCAGGTGAACTACGAGCAGTACTTC. The genes are TRBV6-2 or TRBV6-3 and TRBJ2-7; D gene ambiguous. V lost 2 bases to trimming and J lost 3 bases, with 11 bases between them. Germline CDR1 and CDR2: MNHEY and SVGEGT. The CDR3 totals 14 residues.

For the CDR3, the DNA is TGTGCCAGCAGCCCAGAGACTAGCGGGAAGAATGAGCAGTTCTTC. Protein sequence: CASSPETSGKNEQFF. The V and J genes are TRBV7-2 and TRBJ2-1; 11 bases match TRBD2. The CDR3 length is 15 residues. Germline V lookup: CDR1 SGHTA, CDR2 FQGNSA. V was pared by 5 bases and J by 7 bases, with 7 bases of the junction left unmatched. Supplemented by reference TRBV7-2 and TRBJ2-1, the full variable domain reads GAGVSQSPSNKVTEKGKDVELRCDPISGHTALYWYRQSLGQGLEFLIYFQGNSAPDKSGLPSDRFSAERTGGSVSTLTIQRTQQEDSAVYLCASSPETSGKNEQFFGPGTRLTVL.